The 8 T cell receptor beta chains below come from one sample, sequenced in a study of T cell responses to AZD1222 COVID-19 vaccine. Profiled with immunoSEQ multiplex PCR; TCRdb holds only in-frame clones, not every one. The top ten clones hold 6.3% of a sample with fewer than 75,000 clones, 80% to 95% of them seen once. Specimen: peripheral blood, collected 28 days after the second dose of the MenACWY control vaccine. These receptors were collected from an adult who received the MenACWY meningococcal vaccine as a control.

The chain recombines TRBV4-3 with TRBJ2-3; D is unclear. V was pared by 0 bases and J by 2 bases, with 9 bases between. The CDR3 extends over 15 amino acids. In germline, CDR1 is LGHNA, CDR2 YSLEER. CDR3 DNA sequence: TGCGCCAGCAGCCAAGAGTTGACATCCACAGATACGCAGTATTTT. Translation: CASSQELTSTDTQYF.

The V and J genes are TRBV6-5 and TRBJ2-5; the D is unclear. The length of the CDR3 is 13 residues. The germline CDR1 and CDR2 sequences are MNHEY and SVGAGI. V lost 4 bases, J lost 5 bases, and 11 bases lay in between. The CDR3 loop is CASSLASRETQYF. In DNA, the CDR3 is TGTGCCAGCAGTTTAGCCTCCCGGGAGACCCAGTACTTC.

CDR3 DNA sequence: TGTGCCAGCAGCCCCGGGACTAGCGGGAGAACAGATACGCAGTATTTT. Translated: CASSPGTSGRTDTQYF. The chain carries TRBV5-4 and TRBJ2-3; 14 bases are a match to TRBD2. The CDR3 covers 16 residues. The germline V gene has CDR1 SGHNT and CDR2 YYREEE (reference sequence). V was clipped by 4 bases and J by 3 bases; unmatched bases: 4.

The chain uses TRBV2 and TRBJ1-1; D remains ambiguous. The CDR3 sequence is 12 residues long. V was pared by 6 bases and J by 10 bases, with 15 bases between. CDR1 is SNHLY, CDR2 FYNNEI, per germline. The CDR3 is CASSDQSRVAFF. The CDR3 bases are TGTGCCAGCAGCGATCAATCACGAGTAGCTTTCTTT. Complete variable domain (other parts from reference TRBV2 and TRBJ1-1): EPEVTQTPSHQVTQMGQEVILRCVPISNHLYFYWYRQILGQKVEFLVSFYNNEISEKSEIFDDQFSVERPDGSNFTLKIRSTKLEDSAMYFCASSDQSRVAFFGQGTRLTVV.

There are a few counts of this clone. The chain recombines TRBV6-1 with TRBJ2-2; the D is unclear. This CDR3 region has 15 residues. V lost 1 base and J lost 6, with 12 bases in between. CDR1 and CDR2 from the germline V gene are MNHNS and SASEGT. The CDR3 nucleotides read TGTGCCAGCAGTGAAGGGGGTCTAGTTTCCGGGGAGCTGTTTTTT. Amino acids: CASSEGGLVSGELFF.

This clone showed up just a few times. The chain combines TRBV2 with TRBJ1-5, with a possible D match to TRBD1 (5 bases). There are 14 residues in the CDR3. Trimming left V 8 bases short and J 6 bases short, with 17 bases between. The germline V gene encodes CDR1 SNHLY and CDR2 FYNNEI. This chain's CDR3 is CASRLGGGFQPQHF. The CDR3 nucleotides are TGTGCCAGCCGATTGGGTGGGGGATTTCAGCCCCAGCATTTT.

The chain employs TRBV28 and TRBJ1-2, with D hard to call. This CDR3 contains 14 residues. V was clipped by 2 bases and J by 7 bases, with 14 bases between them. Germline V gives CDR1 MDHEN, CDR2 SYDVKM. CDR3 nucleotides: TGTGCCAGCAGTTTAGTGAAGGGAGGACGTGGCTACACCTTC. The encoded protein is CASSLVKGGRGYTF.

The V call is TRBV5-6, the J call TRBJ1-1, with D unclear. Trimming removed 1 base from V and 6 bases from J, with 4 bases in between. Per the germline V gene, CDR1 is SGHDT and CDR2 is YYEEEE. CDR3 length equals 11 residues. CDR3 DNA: TGTGCCAGCAGCTTGCGGGCTGAAGCTTTCTTT. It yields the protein CASSLRAEAFF.